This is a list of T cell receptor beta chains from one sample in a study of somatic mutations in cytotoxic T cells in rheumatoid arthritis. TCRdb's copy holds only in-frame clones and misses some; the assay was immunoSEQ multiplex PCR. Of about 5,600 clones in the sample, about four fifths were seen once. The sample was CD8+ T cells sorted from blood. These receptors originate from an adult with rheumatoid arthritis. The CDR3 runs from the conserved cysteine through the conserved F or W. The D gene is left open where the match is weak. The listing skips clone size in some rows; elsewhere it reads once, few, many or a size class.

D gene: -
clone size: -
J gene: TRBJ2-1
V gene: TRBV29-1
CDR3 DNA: TGCAGCGTTGAAGATATTCGGGATGAGCAGTTCTTC
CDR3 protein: CSVEDIRDEQFF

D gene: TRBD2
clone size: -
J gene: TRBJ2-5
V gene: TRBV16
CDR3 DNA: TGTGCCAGCAGCCAAGGGACTAGCGGGCCGTACCAAGAGACCCAGTACTTC
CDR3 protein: CASSQGTSGPYQETQYF

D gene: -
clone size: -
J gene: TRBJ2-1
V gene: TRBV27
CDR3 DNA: TGTGCCAGCAGTTTTGGGCAGTCCCTCAATGAGCAGTTCTTC
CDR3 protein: CASSFGQSLNEQFF

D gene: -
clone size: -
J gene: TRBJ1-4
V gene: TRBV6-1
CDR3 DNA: TGTGCCAGCAGTGAACTCAGGGGCTCTGGAGGACTAAATGAAAAACTGTTTTTT
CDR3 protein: CASSELRGSGGLNEKLFF

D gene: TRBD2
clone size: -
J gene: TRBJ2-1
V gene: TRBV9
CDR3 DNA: TGTGCCAGCAGCATGGGACTAGCGGGAGAGCAGTTCTTC
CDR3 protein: CASSMGLAGEQFF

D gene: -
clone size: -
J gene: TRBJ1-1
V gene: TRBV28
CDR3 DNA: TGTGCCAGCAGTCCGAGGGGGGCGGGCACTGAAGCTTTCTTT
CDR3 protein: CASSPRGAGTEAFF

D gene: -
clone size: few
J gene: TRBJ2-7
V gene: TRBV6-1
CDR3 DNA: TGTGCCAGCAGTGTGGAAGCGGTAGCCTACGAGCAGTACTTC
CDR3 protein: CASSVEAVAYEQYF

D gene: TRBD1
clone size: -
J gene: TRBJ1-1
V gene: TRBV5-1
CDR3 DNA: TGCGCCAGCAGCTTGGGTCCAGGGGGGAGAGGGACTGAAGCTTTCTTT
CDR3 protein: CASSLGPGGRGTEAFF

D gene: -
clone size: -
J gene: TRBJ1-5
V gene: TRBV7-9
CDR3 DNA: TGTGCCAGCAGCTTAGGCCAGGGCAGCAATCAGCCCCAGCATTTT
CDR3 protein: CASSLGQGSNQPQHF

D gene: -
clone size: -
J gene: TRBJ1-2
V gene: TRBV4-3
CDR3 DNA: TGCGCCAGCAGCCAAGATCTCGATGACTATGGCTACACCTTC
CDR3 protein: CASSQDLDDYGYTF

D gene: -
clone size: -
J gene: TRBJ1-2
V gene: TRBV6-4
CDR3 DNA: TGTGCCAGCAGTGACTCAGGGGATGGGGATGGCTACACCTTC
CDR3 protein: CASSDSGDGDGYTF

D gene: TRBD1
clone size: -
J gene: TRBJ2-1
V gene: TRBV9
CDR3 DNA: TGTGCCAGCAGCGCACCCAGGGGGAGTGAGCAGTTCTTC
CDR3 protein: CASSAPRGSEQFF

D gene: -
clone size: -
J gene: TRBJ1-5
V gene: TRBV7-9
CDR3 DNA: TGTGCCAGCAGCTTATGGGGTGGGCAGGGGACGTATAGCAATCAGCCCCAGCATTTT
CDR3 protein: CASSLWGGQGTYSNQPQHF

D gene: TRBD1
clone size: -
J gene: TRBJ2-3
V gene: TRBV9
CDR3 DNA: TGTGCCAGCAGCTTAACGGGACAGGGAGAACGAGATACGCAGTATTTT
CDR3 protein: CASSLTGQGERDTQYF

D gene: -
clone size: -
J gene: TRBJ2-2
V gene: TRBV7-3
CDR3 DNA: TGTGCCAGCAGCTTCGAAGGGATCGGGGAGCTGTTTTTT
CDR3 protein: CASSFEGIGELFF

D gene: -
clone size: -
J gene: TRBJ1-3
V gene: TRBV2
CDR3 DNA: TGTGCCAGCAGGGGGGCCCCAAGAGGAAACACCATATATTTT
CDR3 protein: CASRGAPRGNTIYF

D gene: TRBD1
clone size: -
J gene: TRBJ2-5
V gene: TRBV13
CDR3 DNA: TGTGCCAGCAGCTCAAGGGGGCGCGGGGAGACCCAGTACTTC
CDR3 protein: CASSSRGRGETQYF

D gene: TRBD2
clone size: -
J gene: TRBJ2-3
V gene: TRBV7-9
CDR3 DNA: TGTGCCAGCAGCTCAACAATCAGCGGGAGTGGCACAGATACGCAGTATTTT
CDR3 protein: CASSSTISGSGTDTQYF

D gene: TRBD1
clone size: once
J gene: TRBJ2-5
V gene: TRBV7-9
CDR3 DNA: TGTGCCAGCAGCCCTGGGACAGGGGATCAAGAGACCCAGTACTTC
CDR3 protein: CASSPGTGDQETQYF

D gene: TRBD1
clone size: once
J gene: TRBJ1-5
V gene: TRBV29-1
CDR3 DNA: TGCAGCGCAGGGACAGCCTTAGGGCCCCAGCATTTT
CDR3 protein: CSAGTALGPQHF

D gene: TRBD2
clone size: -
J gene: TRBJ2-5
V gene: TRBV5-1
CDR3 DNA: TGCGCCAGCAGCTTAGGACTAGCGGGAGAGAGGGAAGAGACCCAGTACTTC
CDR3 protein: CASSLGLAGEREETQYF

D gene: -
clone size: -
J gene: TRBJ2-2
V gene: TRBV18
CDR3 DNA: TGTGCCAGCTCAGGGGACACCCCGAACACCGGGGAGCTGTTTTTT
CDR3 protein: CASSGDTPNTGELFF

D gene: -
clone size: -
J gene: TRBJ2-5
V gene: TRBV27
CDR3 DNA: TGTGCCAGCAGTTCGATAGGGGAAGAGACCCAGTACTTC
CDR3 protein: CASSSIGEETQYF

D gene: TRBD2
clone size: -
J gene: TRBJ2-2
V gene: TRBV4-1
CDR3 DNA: TGCGCCAGCAGCCATCCAGCGGGAGGGCCGGGGGGCACCGGGGAGCTGTTTTTT
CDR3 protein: CASSHPAGGPGGTGELFF

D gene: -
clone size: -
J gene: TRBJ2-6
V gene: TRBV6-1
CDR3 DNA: TGTGCCAGCAGTGAACTAGCTGGGGCCAACGTCCTGACTTTC
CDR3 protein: CASSELAGANVLTF

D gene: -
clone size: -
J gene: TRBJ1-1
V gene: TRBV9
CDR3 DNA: TGTGCCAGCAGCGCAGACTTCGGCCTCACCACTGAAGCTTTCTTT
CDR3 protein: CASSADFGLTTEAFF

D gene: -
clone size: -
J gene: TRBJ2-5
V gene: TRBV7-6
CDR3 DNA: TGTGCCAGCAGCTTAAAGTTGGGGGCAGAGGGCCAAGAGACCCAGTACTTC
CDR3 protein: CASSLKLGAEGQETQYF

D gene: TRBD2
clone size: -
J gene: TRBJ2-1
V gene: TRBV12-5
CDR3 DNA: TGTGCTAGTCTCCCCTTTGGCGGGAGCAATGAGCAGTTCTTC
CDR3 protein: CASLPFGGSNEQFF

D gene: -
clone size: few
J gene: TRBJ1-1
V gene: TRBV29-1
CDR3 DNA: TGCAGCGTTCTGGGCCTGAACACTGAAGCTTTCTTT
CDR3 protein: CSVLGLNTEAFF

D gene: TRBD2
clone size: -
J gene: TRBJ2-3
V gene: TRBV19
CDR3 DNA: TGTGCCAGTAGTACCGACTCGACTAGCGGGATGGGGACAGATACGCAGTATTTT
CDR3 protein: CASSTDSTSGMGTDTQYF

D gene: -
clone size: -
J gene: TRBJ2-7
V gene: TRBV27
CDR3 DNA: TGTGCCAGCAGTCCAACCGGGCGCGAGCAGTACTTC
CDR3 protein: CASSPTGREQYF

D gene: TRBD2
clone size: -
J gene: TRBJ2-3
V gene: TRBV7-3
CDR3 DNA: TGTGCCAGCAGCCGTACTAGCGGGAGGGCAGATACGCAGTATTTT
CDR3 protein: CASSRTSGRADTQYF

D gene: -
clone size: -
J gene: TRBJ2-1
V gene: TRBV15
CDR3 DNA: TGTGCCACCAGCAGGACAGGCAATGAGCAGTTCTTC
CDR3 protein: CATSRTGNEQFF

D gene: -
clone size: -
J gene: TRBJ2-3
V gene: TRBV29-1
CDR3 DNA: TGCAGCGTTGAGTGGATGAGCCGGAGGAGCACAGATACGCAGTATTTT
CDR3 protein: CSVEWMSRRSTDTQYF

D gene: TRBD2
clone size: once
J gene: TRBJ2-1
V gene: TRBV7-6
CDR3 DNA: TGTGCCAGCAGCGAGCTAGCGGGAGAATACAATGAGCAGTTCTTC
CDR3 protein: CASSELAGEYNEQFF

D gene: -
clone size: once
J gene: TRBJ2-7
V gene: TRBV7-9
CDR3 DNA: TGTGCCAGCGGTTGGAGTTCCTACGAGCAGTACTTC
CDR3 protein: CASGWSSYEQYF

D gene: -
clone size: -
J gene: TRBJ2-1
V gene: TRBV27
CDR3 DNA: TGTGCCTGCGCCCCACTTCAATCCTACAATGAGCAGTTCTTC
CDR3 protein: CACAPLQSYNEQFF

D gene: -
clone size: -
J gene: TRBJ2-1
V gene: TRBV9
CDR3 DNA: TGTGCCAGCAGCCCAACCGGGGCCCTCCCGGCAAGTGAGCAGTTCTTC
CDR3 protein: CASSPTGALPASEQFF

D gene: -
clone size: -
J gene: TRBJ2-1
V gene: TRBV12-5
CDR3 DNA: TGTGCTAGTGGTTTGGAAAATAGGGGCAATGAGCAGTTCTTC
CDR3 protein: CASGLENRGNEQFF

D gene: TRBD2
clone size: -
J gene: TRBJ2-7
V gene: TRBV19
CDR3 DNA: TGTGCCAGTAGTATTGCCCTCAGGCTAGCGGGGAGCTCCTACGAGCAGTACTTC
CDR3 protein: CASSIALRLAGSSYEQYF

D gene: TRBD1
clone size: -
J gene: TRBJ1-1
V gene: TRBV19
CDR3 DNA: TGTGCCAGTAGTATAGTCTCAGGGGGCAGGTTCGCTGAAGCTTTCTTT
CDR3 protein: CASSIVSGGRFAEAFF

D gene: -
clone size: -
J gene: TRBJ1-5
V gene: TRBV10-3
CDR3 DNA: TGTGCCATCAGTGAGTTTTCAGGATATAGCAATCAGCCCCAGCATTTT
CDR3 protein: CAISEFSGYSNQPQHF

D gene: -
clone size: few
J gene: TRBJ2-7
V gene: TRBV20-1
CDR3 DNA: TGCAGTGCTAGTTGGGGATTCGAGCAGTACTTC
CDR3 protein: CSASWGFEQYF

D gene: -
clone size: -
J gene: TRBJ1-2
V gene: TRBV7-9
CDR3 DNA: TGTGCCAGCACCATATACAGGGATGGCTACACCTTC
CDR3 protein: CASTIYRDGYTF

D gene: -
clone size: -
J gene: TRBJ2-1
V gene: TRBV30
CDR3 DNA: TGTGCCTACGAGGTGGGGGGTGAGCAGTTCTTC
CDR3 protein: CAYEVGGEQFF

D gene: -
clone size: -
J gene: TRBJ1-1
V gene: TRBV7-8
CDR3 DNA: TGTGCCAGCAGCGCCGGACTGAGAGGAACTGAAGCTTTCTTT
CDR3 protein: CASSAGLRGTEAFF

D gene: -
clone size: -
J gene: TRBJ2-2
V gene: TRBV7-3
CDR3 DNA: TGTGCCAGCAGCTTATCCGGGGAGCTGTTTTTT
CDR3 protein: CASSLSGELFF

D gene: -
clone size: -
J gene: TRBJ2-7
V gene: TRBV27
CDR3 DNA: TGTGCCAGCAGTTTCGGCAGGCGGTACGAGCAGTACTTC
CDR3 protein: CASSFGRRYEQYF